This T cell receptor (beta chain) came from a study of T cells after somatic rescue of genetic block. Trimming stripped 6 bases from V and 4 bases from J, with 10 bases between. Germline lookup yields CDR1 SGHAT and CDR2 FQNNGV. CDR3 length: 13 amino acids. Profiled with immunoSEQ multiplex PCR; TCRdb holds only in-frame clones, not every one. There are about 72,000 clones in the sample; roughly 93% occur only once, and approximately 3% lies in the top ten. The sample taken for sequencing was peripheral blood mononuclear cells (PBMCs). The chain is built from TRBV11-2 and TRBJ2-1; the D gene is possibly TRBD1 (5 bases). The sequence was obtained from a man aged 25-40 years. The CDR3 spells CASRPTGYNEQFF. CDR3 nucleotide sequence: TGTGCCAGCAGACCTACAGGTTACAATGAGCAGTTCTTC. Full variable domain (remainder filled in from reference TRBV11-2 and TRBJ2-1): EAGVAQSPRYKIIEKRQSVAFWCNPISGHATLYWYQQILGQGPKLLIQFQNNGVVDDSQLPKDRFSAERLKGVDSTLKIQPAKLEDSAVYLCASRPTGYNEQFFGPGTRLTVL.